One T cell receptor beta chain is described in this entry. Patients had residual fresh-frozen tumor tissue and more than two years of survival data. The data originate from a study of glioma-infiltrating T cells after dendritic cell vaccination. The immunoSEQ assay amplified TCRB CDR3 from up to roughly 2 ug DNA. Amplification used 60 V beta primers and 13 J beta primers. Sequencing was performed with immunoSEQ multiplex PCR; in TCRdb, only in-frame clones are kept and a portion is missing. This table has some 100,000 clones, over 60% appearing once. The germline CDR1 and CDR2 sequences are SGHNT and YYREEE (reference sequence). The CDR3 consists of 14 residues. The V and J ends lost 3 bases and 8 bases, in that order; junction bases with no gene match: 6.

The sequences come from blood, collected before dendritic cell vaccination. This TCR derives from a human donor with glioblastoma. The chain carries TRBV5-4 and TRBJ1-2; 11 nucleotides line up with TRBD1. The CDR3 here is CASSSGQGARGYTF. In DNA form, the CDR3 reads TGTGCCAGCAGCTCCGGACAGGGGGCTAGGGGCTACACCTTC.